This T cell receptor beta chain appears in the sequencing data of a study of T cells after yellow fever vaccination. Regarding the study as a whole: Subsequent booster samples again held most clones from primary vaccination (around 96% CD4, roughly 88% CD8).

This clonotype was observed at least ten times. What it recognizes is unknown. TCRdb processed the 5' RACE reads anew with MiXCR; each CDR3 protein has one entry. This sample has tens of thousands of distinct CDR3 sequences; over 7.5% occur once, and the top ten carry 41%. The source material was CD8+ T cells sorted from PBMCs, sampled on the day of the yellow fever booster vaccination. This sequence originates from a man aged 25-45 years who received the YFV17D yellow fever vaccine.

This CDR3 reads CASSQDRGTQETQYF. The CDR3 DNA sequence: TGCGCCAGCAGCCAAGACAGGGGGACACAAGAGACCCAGTACTTC. The chain carries TRBV4-3 and TRBJ2-5, with TRBD1 matching over 7 bases. Unmatched junction bases numbered 3, after V lost 0 bases and J lost 2 bases. There are 15 residues in the CDR3. Germline CDR1 is LGHNA and CDR2 is YSLEER.